This TCR beta chain emerged from a study of cytomegalovirus exposure and HLA in healthy donors. The PCR was carried out with 60 Vbeta primers and 13 Jbeta primers. Generated by immunoSEQ multiplex PCR, the TCRdb table keeps only in-frame clones and is missing some. This sample's table has approximately 120,000 clones. Trimming took 10 bases from V and 1 from J, leaving 19 bases between them. CDR1 is ENHRY, CDR2 SYGVKD, per germline. The CDR3 covers 15 residues. Participants comprised healthy donors of bone marrow. This sequence originates from a man between 18 and 29 years old in good health and CMV-seronegative. What was sequenced was PBMCs. The chain couples TRBV10-3 to TRBJ1-1, with D possibly being TRBD1 (6 bases). CDR3 bases: TGTGCCACCGAAATGGGGGGGGCTGGGAACACTGAAGCTTTCTTT. Translation gives CATEMGGAGNTEAFF.